Shown below are 19 T cell receptor beta chains from a single sample sequenced in a study of cytomegalovirus exposure and HLA in healthy donors. Libraries were prepared by immunoSEQ multiplex PCR; TCRdb keeps only in-frame clonotypes and omits some of them. Among about 130,000 clones listed, about nine tenths were seen once. Sample: PBMCs. The receptors derive from a man aged 30 to 45 in good health and CMV-seronegative.

The chain combines TRBV19 with TRBJ2-5; 10 bases are a match to TRBD1. Losses at the gene ends were 1 base for V and 5 bases for J; bases not matched to a gene: 10. Germline CDR1 is LNHDA and CDR2 is SQIVND (reference sequence). This CDR3 is 17 amino acids long. CDR3 sequence (DNA): TGTGCCAGTAGTATAGTGGGACAGGGGAGTCGTGGGGAGACCCAGTACTTC. The encoded protein is CASSIVGQGSRGETQYF. Together with reference TRBV19 and TRBJ2-5, the CDR3 gives the full variable domain: DGGITQSPKYLFRKEGQNVTLSCEQNLNHDAMYWYRQDPGQGLRLIYYSQIVNDFQKGDIAEGYSVSREKKESFPLTVTSAQKNPTAFYLCASSIVGQGSRGETQYFGPGTRLLVL.

The chain recombines TRBV20-1 with TRBJ2-3, with unresolved D. This CDR3 contains 11 residues. Germline CDR1 is DFQATT and CDR2 is SNEGSKA (reference sequence). V was trimmed by 0 bases and J by 8 bases, leaving 6 bases between them. For the CDR3, the DNA is TGCAGTGCTAGAGAACTGTCTACGCAGTATTTT. Translation gives CSARELSTQYF.

There are a few counts of this clone. The CDR3, as DNA: TGTGCCAGCAGCTCGATACTGGGGGGAGGGAACACTGAAGCTTTCTTT. It specifies CASSSILGGGNTEAFF. The gene calls are TRBV11-2 and TRBJ1-1; the D gene is possibly TRBD1 (5 bases). Germline-derived CDR1 and CDR2 are SGHAT and FQNNGV. V was shortened by 4 bases and J by 1 base, with 16 bases between the two germline ends. This CDR3 comprises 16 residues. The full variable domain, in which reference TRBV11-2 and TRBJ1-1 provide the parts outside the CDR3, is EAGVAQSPRYKIIEKRQSVAFWCNPISGHATLYWYQQILGQGPKLLIQFQNNGVVDDSQLPKDRFSAERLKGVDSTLKIQPAKLEDSAVYLCASSSILGGGNTEAFFGQGTRLTVV.

The chain carries TRBV5-1 and TRBJ1-3, with TRBD1 matching 7 bases. The CDR3 has 16 amino acids. V lost 5 bases and J lost 0; bases outside the gene matches: 8. CDR1 and CDR2 from the germline V gene are SGHRS and YFSETQ. The CDR3 sequence: CASSNRTGLSGNTIYF. Written as DNA, the CDR3 is TGCGCCAGCAGTAATCGGACAGGCCTCTCTGGAAACACCATATATTTT.

This chain joins TRBV11-2 and TRBJ1-1, with TRBD1 matching 9 bases. Unmatched junction bases numbered 9, after V lost 5 bases and J lost 11 bases. The CDR3 length is 13 residues. Per germline, CDR1 SGHAT and CDR2 FQNNGV. The CDR3 bases are TGTGCCAGCAGCGGAAGACAGGGGGTTTTGGCTTTCTTT. It encodes CASSGRQGVLAFF.

This chain uses TRBV6-1 with TRBJ2-2, with 7 bases matching TRBD2. Germline V gene lookup returns CDR1 MNHNS and CDR2 SASEGT. The CDR3 extends over 12 amino acids. V was pared by 10 bases and J by 6 bases, with 5 bases of the junction left unmatched. The CDR3 DNA reads TGTGCCACCAAACGGGGGGCCGGGGAGCTGTTTTTT. Translation: CATKRGAGELFF.

The chain employs TRBV30 and TRBJ2-3, with 13 bases aligning to TRBD2. J lost 0 bases, V lost 3 bases, and 15 bases had no gene match. CDR3 length equals 20 residues. The V gene's germline CDR1 is GTSNPN and CDR2 SVGIG (reference sequence). The CDR3 loop reads CAWRPRTSGGLNSSTDTQYF. CDR3 sequence (DNA): TGTGCCTGGAGGCCGAGGACTAGCGGGGGCCTTAACTCTAGCACAGATACGCAGTATTTT.

The chain has TRBV7-8 and TRBJ2-7, with TRBD2 matching 16 bases. This CDR3 contains 17 residues. The germline CDR1 and CDR2 sequences are SGHVS and FQNEAQ. Germline trimming cut 5 bases from V and 3 bases from J; bases unmatched to any gene: 7. The CDR3 DNA is TGTGCCAGCAGCACGGGACTAGCGGGGGGGATCTACTACGAGCAGTACTTC. It yields the protein CASSTGLAGGIYYEQYF.

The genes are TRBV4-2 and TRBJ2-7; 7 positions match TRBD1. Unmatched junction bases numbered 10, after V lost 6 bases and J lost 2 bases. From germline, CDR1 is LGHNA and CDR2 YNFKEQ. This CDR3 is built from 15 residues. CDR3 nucleotide sequence: TGTGCCAGCAGTCTCCATCGGGACAGCACCTACGAGCAGTACTTC. Protein sequence: CASSLHRDSTYEQYF.

The genes are TRBV4-1 and TRBJ1-1, with D unclear. Germline V gene sequence: CDR1 MGHRA, CDR2 YSYEKL. The CDR3 length is 14 residues. The germline V and J ends were trimmed by 1 base and 7 bases, with 13 bases remaining between them. The CDR3 coding sequence is TGCGCCAGCAGCCAAGGTCCAGCGGAGATTGAAGCTTTCTTT. This encodes CASSQGPAEIEAFF.

A single count supports this clone. The genes are TRBV10-2 and TRBJ1-1, with TRBD1 matching over 11 bases. The CDR3 spans 18 residues. Germline CDR1 is WSHSY and CDR2 is SAAADI. Losses at the gene ends were 7 bases for V and 1 base for J; bases not matched to a gene: 14. The CDR3 DNA is TGCGCCAGCACCCGGGATAGGACAGGGGGCGCATGGAACACTGAAGCTTTCTTT. This codes for CASTRDRTGGAWNTEAFF.

The rearrangement uses TRBV29-1 and TRBJ2-7; 8 bases align to TRBD2. The CDR3 is made up of 11 amino acids. The V and J ends lost 7 bases and 4 bases, in that order; junction bases with no gene match: 3. Germline CDR1 is SQVTM and CDR2 is ANQGSEA. CDR3 sequence: CSGGGQYEQYF. CDR3 DNA sequence: TGCAGCGGCGGGGGGCAGTACGAGCAGTACTTC.

The chain is built from TRBV10-2 and TRBJ2-4, with 10 nucleotides matching TRBD1. The germline CDR1 and CDR2 sequences are WSHSY and SAAADI. The J segment lost 5 bases and the V segment lost 6 bases, leaving 7 bases of the junction unmatched. The CDR3 runs to 15 residues. CDR3 sequence reads: CASRLTGGIENIQYF. For the CDR3, the DNA is TGCGCCAGCAGACTGACAGGGGGCATAGAAAACATTCAGTACTTC.

CDR3 sequence (DNA): TGTGCCAGCAGTCGGGACAGGTGGAATGAGCAGTTCTTC. Translating it yields CASSRDRWNEQFF. The rearrangement joins TRBV6-1 to TRBJ2-1, with 8 bases lining up with TRBD1. In germline, CDR1 is MNHNS, CDR2 SASEGT. The CDR3 spans 13 residues. Trimming took 5 bases from V and 7 from J; bases not matched to a gene: 4.

This clone was counted only a few times. The chain joins TRBV5-4 to TRBJ2-3, with 16 bases that match TRBD2. CDR3 size: 16 residues. Unmatched junction bases numbered 3, after V lost 4 bases and J lost 4 bases. CDR1 and CDR2 from the germline V gene are SGHNT and YYREEE (reference sequence). The CDR3 DNA reads as TGTGCCAGCAGCGCGGGACTAGCGGGGGGGCCAGATACGCAGTATTTT. This translates into CASSAGLAGGPDTQYF.

CDR3: CASSSDRLYGYTF. The CDR3, as DNA: TGTGCCAGCAGCTCTGACAGGCTCTATGGCTACACCTTC. The J gene is TRBJ1-2, the V gene TRBV5-8; maybe TRBD1 (6 bases). The CDR3 sequence is 13 residues long. V lost 3 bases, J lost 4 bases, and 10 bases lay in between. Germline loops: CDR1 SGHTS, CDR2 YDEGEE. The entire variable domain, with the rest obtained from reference TRBV5-8 and TRBJ1-2, is as follows: EAGVTQSPTHLIKTRGQQATLRCSPISGHTSVYWYQQALGLGLQFLLWYDEGEERNRGNFPPRFSGRQFPNYSSELNVNALELEDSALYLCASSSDRLYGYTFGSGTRLTVV.

The table lists this clone with a few counts. CDR3 loop: CASGLAGLRGYTF. DNA for the CDR3: TGTGCTAGTGGACTCGCTGGGTTGAGGGGCTACACCTTC. This sequence joins TRBV12-5 and TRBJ1-2; no definite D call. The CDR3 sequence is 13 residues long. Germline lookup yields CDR1 LGHNT and CDR2 FRNRAP. Trimming cost V 6 bases and J 8 bases, with 16 bases left between them.

This clone occurred a few times. V and J are TRBV9 and TRBJ1-2; D is perhaps TRBD1 (6 bases). Trimming shortened V by 5 bases and J by 7 bases, and 12 bases separated the two germline ends. The germline CDR1 and CDR2 sequences are SGDLS and YYNGEE. The CDR3 has 12 amino acids. CDR3 coding DNA: TGTGCCAGCAGGAAGACAGGTCTTGGCTACACCTTC. Its translation: CASRKTGLGYTF. Full variable domain (rest looked up from reference TRBV9 and TRBJ1-2): DSGVTQTPKHLITATGQRVTLRCSPRSGDLSVYWYQQSLDQGLQFLIQYYNGEERAKGNILERFSAQQFPDLHSELNLSSLELGDSALYFCASRKTGLGYTFGSGTRLTVV.

This chain links TRBV27 with TRBJ1-5; no firm D call. Per germline, CDR1 MNHEY and CDR2 SMNVEV (reference sequence). The CDR3 totals 14 residues. Trimming took off 5 bases at V and 3 bases at J, with 11 bases between the two ends. This CDR3 reads CASSPLEANQPQHF. The CDR3 nucleotides are TGTGCCAGCAGTCCCTTGGAGGCCAATCAGCCCCAGCATTTT.